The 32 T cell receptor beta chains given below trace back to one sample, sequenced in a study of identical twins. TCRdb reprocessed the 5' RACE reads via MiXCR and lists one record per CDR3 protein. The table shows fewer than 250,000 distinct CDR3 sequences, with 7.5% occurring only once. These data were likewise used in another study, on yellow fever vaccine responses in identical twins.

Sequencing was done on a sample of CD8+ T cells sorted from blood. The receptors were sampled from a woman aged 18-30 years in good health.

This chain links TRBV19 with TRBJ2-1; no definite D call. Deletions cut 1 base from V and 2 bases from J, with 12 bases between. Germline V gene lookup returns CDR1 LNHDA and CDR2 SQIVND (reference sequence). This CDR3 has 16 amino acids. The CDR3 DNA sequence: TGTGCCAGTAGTATAGGCAAGCGAGCCCCCTACAATGAGCAGTTCTTC. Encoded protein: CASSIGKRAPYNEQFF.

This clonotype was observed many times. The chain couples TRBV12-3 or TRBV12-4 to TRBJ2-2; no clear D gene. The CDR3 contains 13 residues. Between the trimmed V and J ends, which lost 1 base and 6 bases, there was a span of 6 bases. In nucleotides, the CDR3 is TGTGCCAGCAGTTTAGGTGGGCCCGGGGAGCTGTTTTTT. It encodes CASSLGGPGELFF.

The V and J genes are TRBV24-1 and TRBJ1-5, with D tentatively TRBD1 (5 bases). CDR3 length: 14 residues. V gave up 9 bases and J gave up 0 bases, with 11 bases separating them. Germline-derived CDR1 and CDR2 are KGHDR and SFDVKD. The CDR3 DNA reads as TGTGCCACCCAGGGCTCTTATAGCAATCAGCCCCAGCATTTT. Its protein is CATQGSYSNQPQHF.

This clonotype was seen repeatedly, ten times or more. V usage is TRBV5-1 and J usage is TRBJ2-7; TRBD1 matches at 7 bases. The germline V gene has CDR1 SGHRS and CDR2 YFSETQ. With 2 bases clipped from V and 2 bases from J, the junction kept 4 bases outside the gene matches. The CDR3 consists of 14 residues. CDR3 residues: CASSFDQGAYEQYF. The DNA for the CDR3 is TGCGCCAGCAGCTTCGATCAGGGGGCCTACGAGCAGTACTTC.

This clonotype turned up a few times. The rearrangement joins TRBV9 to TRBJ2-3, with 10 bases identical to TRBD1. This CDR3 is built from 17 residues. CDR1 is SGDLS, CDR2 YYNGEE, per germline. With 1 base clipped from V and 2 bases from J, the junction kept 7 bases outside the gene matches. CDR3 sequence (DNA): TGTGCCAGCAGCGTACGCGGACAGGGGGACAACACAGATACGCAGTATTTT. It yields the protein CASSVRGQGDNTDTQYF.

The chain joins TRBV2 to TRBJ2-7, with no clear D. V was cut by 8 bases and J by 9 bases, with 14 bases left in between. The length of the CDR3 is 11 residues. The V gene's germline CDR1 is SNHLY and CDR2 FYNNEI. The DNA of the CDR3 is TGTGCCAGCCTGGGGAACAGAGGGCAGTACTTC. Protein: CASLGNRGQYF.

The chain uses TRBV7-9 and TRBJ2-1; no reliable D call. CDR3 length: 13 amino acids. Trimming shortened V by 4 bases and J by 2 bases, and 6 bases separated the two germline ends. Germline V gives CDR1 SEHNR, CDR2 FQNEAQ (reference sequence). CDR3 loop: CASSWTTYNEQFF. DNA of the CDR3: TGTGCCAGCAGCTGGACCACCTACAATGAGCAGTTCTTC.

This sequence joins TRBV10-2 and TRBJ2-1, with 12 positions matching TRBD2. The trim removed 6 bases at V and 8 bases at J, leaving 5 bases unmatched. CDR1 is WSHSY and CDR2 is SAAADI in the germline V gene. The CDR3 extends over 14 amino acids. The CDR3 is CASSVTSGSDEQFF. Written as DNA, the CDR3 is TGCGCCAGCAGCGTGACTAGCGGGAGCGATGAGCAGTTCTTC.

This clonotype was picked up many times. CDR3 amino acids: CASSLTSDRGHQETQYF. In nucleotides, the CDR3 is TGTGCCAGCAGCCTTACTTCGGACAGGGGGCACCAAGAGACCCAGTACTTC. The gene calls are TRBV11-2 and TRBJ2-5; 11 bases line up with TRBD1. Trimming took 5 bases from V and 0 from J; bases not matched to a gene: 8. The CDR3 extends over 17 amino acids. CDR1 and CDR2 from the germline V gene are SGHAT and FQNNGV. Full variable domain (missing parts from reference TRBV11-2 and TRBJ2-5): EAGVAQSPRYKIIEKRQSVAFWCNPISGHATLYWYQQILGQGPKLLIQFQNNGVVDDSQLPKDRFSAERLKGVDSTLKIQPAKLEDSAVYLCASSLTSDRGHQETQYFGPGTRLLVL.

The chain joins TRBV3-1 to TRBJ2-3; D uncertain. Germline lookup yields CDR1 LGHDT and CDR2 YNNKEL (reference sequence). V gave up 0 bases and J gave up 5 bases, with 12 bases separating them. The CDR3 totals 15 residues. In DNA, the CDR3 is TGTGCCAGCAGCCAAGATAGGGTAATTGGAGATACGCAGTATTTT. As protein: CASSQDRVIGDTQYF.

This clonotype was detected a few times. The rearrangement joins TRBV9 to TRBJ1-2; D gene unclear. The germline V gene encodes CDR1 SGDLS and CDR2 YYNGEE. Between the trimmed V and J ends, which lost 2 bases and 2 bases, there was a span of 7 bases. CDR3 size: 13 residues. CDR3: CASSVRENYGYTF. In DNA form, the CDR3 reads TGTGCCAGCAGCGTCCGGGAGAACTATGGCTACACCTTC.

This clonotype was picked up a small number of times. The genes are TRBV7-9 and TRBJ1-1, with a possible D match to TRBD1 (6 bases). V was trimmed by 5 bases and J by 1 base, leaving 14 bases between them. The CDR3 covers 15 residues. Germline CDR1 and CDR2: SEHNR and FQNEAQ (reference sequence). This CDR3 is CASSPAGQTNTEAFF. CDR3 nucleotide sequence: TGTGCCAGCAGCCCGGCAGGACAGACGAACACTGAAGCTTTCTTT. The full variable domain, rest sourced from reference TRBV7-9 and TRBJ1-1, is DTGVSQNPRHKITKRGQNVTFRCDPISEHNRLYWYRQTLGQGPEFLTYFQNEAQLEKSRLLSDRFSAERPKGSFSTLEIQRTEQGDSAMYLCASSPAGQTNTEAFFGQGTRLTVV.

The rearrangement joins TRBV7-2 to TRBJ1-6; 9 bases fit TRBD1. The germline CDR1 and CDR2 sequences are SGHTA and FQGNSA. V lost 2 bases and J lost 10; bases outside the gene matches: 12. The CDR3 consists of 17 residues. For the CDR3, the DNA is TGTGCCAGCAGCTTAAGGGGACAGGGCTGGATAGAATCACCCCTCCACTTT. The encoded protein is CASSLRGQGWIESPLHF.

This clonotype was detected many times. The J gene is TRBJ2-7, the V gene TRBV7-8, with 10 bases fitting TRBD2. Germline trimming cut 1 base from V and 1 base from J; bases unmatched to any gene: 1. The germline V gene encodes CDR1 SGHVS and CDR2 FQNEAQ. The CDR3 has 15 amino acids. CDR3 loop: CASSLELAGSYEQYF. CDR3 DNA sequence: TGTGCCAGCAGCTTAGAACTAGCGGGGTCCTACGAGCAGTACTTC.

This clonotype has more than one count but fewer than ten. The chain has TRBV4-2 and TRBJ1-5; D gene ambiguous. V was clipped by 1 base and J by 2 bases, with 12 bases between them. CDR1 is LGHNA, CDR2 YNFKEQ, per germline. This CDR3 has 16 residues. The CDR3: CASSQAGEGGNQPQHF. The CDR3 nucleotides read TGTGCCAGCAGCCAAGCCGGGGAGGGTGGCAATCAGCCCCAGCATTTT.

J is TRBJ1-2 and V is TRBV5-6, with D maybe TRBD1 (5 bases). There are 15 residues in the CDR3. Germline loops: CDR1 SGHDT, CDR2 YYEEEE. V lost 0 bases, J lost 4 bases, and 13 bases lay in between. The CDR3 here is CASSLAKEGIYGYTF. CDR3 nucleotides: TGTGCCAGCAGCTTGGCCAAGGAGGGGATCTATGGCTACACCTTC.

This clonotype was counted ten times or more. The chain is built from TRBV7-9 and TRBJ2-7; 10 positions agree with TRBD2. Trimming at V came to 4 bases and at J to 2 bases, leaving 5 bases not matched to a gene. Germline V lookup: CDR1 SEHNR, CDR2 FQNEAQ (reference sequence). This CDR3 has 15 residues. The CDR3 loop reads CASSSGTSEAYEQYF. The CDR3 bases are TGTGCCAGCAGCTCAGGGACTAGCGAGGCCTACGAGCAGTACTTC.

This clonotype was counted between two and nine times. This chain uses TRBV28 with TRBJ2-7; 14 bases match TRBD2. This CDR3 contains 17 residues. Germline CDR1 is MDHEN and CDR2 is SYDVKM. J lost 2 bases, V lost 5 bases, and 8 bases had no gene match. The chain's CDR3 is CASSPGLAGEFAYEQYF. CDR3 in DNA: TGTGCCAGCAGTCCGGGACTAGCGGGAGAATTTGCCTACGAGCAGTACTTC. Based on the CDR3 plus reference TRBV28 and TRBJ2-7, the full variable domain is DVKVTQSSRYLVKRTGEKVFLECVQDMDHENMFWYRQDPGLGLRLIYFSYDVKMKEKGDIPEGYSVSREKKERFSLILESASTNQTSMYLCASSPGLAGEFAYEQYFGPGTRLTVT.

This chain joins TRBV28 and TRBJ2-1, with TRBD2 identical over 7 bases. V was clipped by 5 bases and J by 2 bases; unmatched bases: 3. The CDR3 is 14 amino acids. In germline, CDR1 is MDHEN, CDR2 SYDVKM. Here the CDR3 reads CASSGAGAYNEQFF. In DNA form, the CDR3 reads TGTGCCAGCAGTGGCGCGGGAGCCTACAATGAGCAGTTCTTC.

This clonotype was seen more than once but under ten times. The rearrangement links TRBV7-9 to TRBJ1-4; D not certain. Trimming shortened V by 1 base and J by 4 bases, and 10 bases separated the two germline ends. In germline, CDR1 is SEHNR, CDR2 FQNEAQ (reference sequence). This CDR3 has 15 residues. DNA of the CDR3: TGTGCCAGCAGCTTAGACGGAGAGGGTAATGAAAAACTGTTTTTT. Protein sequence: CASSLDGEGNEKLFF.

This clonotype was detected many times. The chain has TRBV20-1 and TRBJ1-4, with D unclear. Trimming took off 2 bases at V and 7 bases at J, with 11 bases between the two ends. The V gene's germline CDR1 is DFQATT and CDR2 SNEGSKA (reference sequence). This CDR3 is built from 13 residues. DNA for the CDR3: TGCAGTGCTAGATCCTTGGAGGGTGAAAAACTGTTTTTT. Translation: CSARSLEGEKLFF.

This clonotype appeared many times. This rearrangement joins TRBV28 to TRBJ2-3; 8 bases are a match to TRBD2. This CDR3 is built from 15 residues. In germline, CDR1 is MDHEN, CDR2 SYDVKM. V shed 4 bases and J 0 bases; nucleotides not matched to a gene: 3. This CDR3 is CASSSGGGSTDTQYF. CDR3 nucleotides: TGTGCCAGCAGTTCGGGCGGGGGGAGCACAGATACGCAGTATTTT.

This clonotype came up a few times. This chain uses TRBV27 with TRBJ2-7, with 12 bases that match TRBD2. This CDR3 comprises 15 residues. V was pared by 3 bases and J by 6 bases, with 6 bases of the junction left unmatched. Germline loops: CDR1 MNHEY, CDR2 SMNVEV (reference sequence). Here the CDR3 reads CASSFGTSGPTEQYV. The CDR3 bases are TGTGCCAGCAGTTTCGGGACTAGCGGGCCTACCGAGCAGTACGTC.

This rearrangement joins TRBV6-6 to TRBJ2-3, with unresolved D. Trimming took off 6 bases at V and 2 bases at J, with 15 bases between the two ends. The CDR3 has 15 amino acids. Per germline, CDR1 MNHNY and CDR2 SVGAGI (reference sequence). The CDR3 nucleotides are TGTGCCAGCAGCCCCGAAGGGTTTATCACAGATACGCAGTATTTT. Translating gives CASSPEGFITDTQYF.

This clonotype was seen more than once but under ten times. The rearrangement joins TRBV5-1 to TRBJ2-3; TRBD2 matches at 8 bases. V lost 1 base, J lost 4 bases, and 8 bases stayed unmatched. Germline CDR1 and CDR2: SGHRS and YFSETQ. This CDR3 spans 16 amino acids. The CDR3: CASSLPYGGGPDTQYF. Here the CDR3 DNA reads TGCGCCAGCAGCTTGCCGTATGGCGGGGGGCCAGATACGCAGTATTTT. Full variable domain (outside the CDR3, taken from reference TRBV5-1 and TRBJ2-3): KAGVTQTPRYLIKTRGQQVTLSCSPISGHRSVSWYQQTPGQGLQFLFEYFSETQRNKGNFPGRFSGRQFSNSRSEMNVSTLELGDSALYLCASSLPYGGGPDTQYFGPGTRLTVL.

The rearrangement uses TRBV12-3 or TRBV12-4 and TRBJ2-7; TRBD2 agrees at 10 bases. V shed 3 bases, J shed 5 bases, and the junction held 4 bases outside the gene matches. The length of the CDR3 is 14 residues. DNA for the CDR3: TGTGCCAGCAGTTTGATGGGACTAGCGAACGAGCAGTACTTC. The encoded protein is CASSLMGLANEQYF.

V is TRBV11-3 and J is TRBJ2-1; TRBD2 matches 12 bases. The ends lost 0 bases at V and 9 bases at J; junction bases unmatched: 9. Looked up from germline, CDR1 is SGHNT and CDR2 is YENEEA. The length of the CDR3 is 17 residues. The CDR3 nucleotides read TGTGCCAGCAGCTTAGATGGACTAGCGGGACGTCTCTTTGAGCAGTTCTTC. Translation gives CASSLDGLAGRLFEQFF.

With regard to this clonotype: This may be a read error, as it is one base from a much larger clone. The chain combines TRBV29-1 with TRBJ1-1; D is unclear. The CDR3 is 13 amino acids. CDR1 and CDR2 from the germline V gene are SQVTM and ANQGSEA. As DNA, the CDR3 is TGCAGCGTTGAAAGGGTGTCGAACGCTGAAGCTTTCTTT. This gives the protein CSVERVSNAEAFF.

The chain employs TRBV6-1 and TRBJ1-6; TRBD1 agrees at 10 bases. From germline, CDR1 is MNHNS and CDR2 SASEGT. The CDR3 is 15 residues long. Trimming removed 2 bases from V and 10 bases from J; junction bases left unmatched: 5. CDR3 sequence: CASSEKGTGVSPLHF. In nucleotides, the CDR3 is TGTGCCAGCAGTGAAAAGGGGACAGGGGTATCACCCCTCCACTTT.

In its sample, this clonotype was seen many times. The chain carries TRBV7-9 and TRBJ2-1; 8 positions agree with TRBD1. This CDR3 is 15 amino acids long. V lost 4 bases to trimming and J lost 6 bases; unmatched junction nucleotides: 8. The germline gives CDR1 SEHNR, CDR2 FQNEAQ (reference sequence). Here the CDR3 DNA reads TGTGCCAGCAGCTCCCCGACAGGGGCCGTCAATGAGCAGTTCTTC. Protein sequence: CASSSPTGAVNEQFF.

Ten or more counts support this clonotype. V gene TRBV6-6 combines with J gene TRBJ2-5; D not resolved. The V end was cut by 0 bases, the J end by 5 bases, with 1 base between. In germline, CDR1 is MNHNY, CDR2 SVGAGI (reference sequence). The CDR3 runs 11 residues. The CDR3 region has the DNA TGTGCCAGCAGTTACTCGGAGACCCAGTACTTC. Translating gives CASSYSETQYF.

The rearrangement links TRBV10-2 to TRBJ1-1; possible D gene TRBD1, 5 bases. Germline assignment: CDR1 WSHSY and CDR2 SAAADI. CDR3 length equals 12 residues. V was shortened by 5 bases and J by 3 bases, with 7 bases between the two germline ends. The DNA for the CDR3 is TGCGCCAGCAGTTTGACAGACACTGAAGCTTTCTTT. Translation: CASSLTDTEAFF.